This T cell receptor (beta chain) originates from a study of blood T cell repertoires in COVID-19. Source study methods: Quantification of nucleated cells was approximated via reference gene primer amplification. TCRdb's copy holds only in-frame clones and misses some; the assay was immunoSEQ multiplex PCR. V, J and clone size are taken as reported in that table, and D and trimming were inferred from the DNA itself. The sample lists roughly 370,000 clones, 80% to 90% occurring once. Germline values: CDR1 LNHDA, CDR2 SQIVND (reference sequence). The CDR3 is 16 residues long. V was clipped by 9 bases and J by 0 bases, with 20 bases between them. Individuals aged about 18 to 100 years were recruited from 20 to 25 US areas.

This receptor was obtained from a woman aged 45 to 65 who had recovered from COVID-19. Sequenced: PBMCs or T cells enriched from blood (not recorded which). The rearrangement uses TRBV19 and TRBJ1-1, with TRBD1 as a possible D gene (6 bases). This CDR3 reads CASQWRGGKMNTEAFF. The CDR3, as DNA: TGTGCCAGCCAGTGGAGGGGGGGGAAGATGAACACTGAAGCTTTCTTT.